This T cell receptor (beta chain) is from a study of blood T cell repertoires in COVID-19. Study background: COVID-19 samples, acute and convalescent, were from the United States, Italy and Spain. Sources were T cells, B-cell-depleted T cells, or PBMCs; the material itself was cDNA or gDNA.

Original handling: Reference gene primer amplification gave nucleated cell count estimates. Only in-frame clones appear in the TCRdb table, and some are missing; sequencing was by immunoSEQ multiplex PCR. For V, J and clone size, that table is used; D and trimming come from the DNA. The sample carries some 100,000 clones, 91% recorded once. V dropped 2 bases and J dropped 8 bases, with 10 bases sitting between them. The CDR3 sequence is 13 residues long. CDR1 and CDR2 from the germline V gene are KGHSH and LQKENI. The sequence came from a man between 60 and 70 years old with acute or convalescent COVID-19. The chain combines TRBV18 with TRBJ2-1, with D possibly TRBD2 on 6 matching bases. Sequencing was performed on peripheral blood. The CDR3: CASSPMSGDEQFF. The CDR3 DNA reads TGTGCCAGCTCACCAATGTCGGGGGATGAGCAGTTCTTC. Together with reference TRBV18 and TRBJ2-1, the CDR3 gives the full variable domain: NAGVMQNPRHLVRRRGQEARLRCSPMKGHSHVYWYRQLPEEGLKFMVYLQKENIIDESGMPKERFSAEFPKEGPSILRIQQVVRGDSAAYFCASSPMSGDEQFFGPGTRLTVL.